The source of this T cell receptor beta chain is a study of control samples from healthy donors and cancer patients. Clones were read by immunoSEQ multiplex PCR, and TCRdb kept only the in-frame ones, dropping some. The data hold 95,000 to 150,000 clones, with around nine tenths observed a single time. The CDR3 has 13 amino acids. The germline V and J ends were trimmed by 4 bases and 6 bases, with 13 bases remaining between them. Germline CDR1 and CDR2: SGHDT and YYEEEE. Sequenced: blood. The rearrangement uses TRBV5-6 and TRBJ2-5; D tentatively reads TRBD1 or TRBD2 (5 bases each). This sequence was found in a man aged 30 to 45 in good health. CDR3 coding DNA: TGTGCCAGCAGCGTCCGGGACCTAAAGACCCAGTACTTC. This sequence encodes CASSVRDLKTQYF. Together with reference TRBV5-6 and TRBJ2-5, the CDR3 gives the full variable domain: DAGVTQSPTHLIKTRGQQVTLRCSPKSGHDTVSWYQQALGQGPQFIFQYYEEEERQRGNFPDRFSGHQFPNYSSELNVNALLLGDSALYLCASSVRDLKTQYFGPGTRLLVL.